Sequencing of this T cell receptor (beta chain) was carried out in a study of technical replicates of blood from a handful of donors. The data were produced by immunoSEQ multiplex PCR, yet TCRdb's version contains in-frame clones alone and is incomplete. The top ten hold 0.41% of the sample, which has 80,000 to 85,000 clones, about nine tenths seen once. This CDR3 has 15 amino acids. CDR1 is SGDLS and CDR2 is YYNGEE in the germline V gene. V dropped 4 bases and J dropped 1; count of bases not matched to a gene: 7. This clone was counted a few times. V gene TRBV9 combines with J gene TRBJ1-1, with 7 nucleotides matching TRBD1. The material sequenced was T cells isolated from PBMCs. The source of this sequence is a human donor in good health. The CDR3 here is CASSMDRSQNTEAFF. The CDR3 DNA is TGTGCCAGCAGCATGGACAGGAGTCAGAACACTGAAGCTTTCTTT.